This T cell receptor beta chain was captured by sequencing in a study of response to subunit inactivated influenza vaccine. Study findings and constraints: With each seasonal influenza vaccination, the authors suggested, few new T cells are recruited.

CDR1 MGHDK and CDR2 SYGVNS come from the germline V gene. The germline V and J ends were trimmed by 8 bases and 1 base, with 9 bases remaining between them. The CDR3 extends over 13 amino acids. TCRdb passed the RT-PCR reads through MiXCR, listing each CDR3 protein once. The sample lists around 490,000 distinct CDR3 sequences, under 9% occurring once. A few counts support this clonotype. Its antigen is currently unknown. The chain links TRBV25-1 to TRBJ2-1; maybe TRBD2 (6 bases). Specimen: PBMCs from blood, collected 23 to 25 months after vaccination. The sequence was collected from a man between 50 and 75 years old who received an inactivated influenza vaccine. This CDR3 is CASGAGSYNEQFF. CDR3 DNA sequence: TGTGCCAGCGGAGCGGGTTCCTACAATGAGCAGTTCTTC.